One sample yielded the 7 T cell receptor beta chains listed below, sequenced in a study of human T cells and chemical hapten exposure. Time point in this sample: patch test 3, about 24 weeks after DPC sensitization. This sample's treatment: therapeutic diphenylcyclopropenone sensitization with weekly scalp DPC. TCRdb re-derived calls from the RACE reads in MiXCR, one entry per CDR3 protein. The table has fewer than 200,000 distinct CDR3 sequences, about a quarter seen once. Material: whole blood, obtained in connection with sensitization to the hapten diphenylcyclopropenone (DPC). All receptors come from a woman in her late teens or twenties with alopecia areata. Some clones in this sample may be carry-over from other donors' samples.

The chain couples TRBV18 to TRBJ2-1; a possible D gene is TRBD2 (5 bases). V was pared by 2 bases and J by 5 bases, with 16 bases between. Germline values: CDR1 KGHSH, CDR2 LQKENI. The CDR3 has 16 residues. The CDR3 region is CASSPSRRAANNEQFF. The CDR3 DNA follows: TGTGCCAGCTCACCATCCCGGCGGGCGGCGAACAATGAGCAGTTCTTC.

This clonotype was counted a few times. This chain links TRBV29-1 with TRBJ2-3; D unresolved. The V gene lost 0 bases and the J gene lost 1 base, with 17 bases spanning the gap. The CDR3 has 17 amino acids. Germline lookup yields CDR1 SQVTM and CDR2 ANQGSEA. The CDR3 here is CSVEDLIADIRTDTQYF. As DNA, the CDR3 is TGCAGCGTTGAAGATCTTATAGCAGATATACGCACAGATACGCAGTATTTT.

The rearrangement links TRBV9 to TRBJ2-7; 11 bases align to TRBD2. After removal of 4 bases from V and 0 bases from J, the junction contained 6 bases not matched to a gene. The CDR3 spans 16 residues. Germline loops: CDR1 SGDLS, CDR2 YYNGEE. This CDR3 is CASSPTSGGSSYEQYF. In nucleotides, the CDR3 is TGTGCCAGCAGCCCCACTAGCGGGGGTAGCTCCTACGAGCAGTACTTC.

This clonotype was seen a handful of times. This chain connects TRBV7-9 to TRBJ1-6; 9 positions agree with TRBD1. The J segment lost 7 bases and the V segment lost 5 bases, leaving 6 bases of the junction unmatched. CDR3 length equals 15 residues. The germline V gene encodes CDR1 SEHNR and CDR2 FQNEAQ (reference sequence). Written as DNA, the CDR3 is TGTGCCAGCAGCCTCTTACAGGGGGCAAATTCACCCCTCCACTTT. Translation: CASSLLQGANSPLHF.

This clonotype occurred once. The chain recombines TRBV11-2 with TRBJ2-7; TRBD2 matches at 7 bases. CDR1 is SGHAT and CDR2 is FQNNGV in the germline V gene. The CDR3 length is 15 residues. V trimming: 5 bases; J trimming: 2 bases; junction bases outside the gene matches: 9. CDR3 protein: CASSLPGGLAYEQYF. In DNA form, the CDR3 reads TGTGCCAGCAGCCTACCCGGAGGACTAGCCTACGAGCAGTACTTC.

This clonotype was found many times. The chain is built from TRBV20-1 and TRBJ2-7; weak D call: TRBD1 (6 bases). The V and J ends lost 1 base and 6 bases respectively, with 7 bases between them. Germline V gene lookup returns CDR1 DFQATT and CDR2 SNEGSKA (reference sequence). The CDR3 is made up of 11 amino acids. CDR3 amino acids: CSARAGVEQYF. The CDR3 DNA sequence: TGCAGTGCTAGAGCAGGGGTCGAGCAGTACTTC.

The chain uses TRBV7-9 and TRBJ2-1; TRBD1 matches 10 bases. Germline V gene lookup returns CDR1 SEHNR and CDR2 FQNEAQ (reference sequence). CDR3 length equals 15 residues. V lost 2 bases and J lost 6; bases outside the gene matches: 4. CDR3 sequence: CASSLRGQGPNEQFF. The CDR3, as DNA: TGTGCCAGCAGCTTAAGGGGACAGGGGCCCAATGAGCAGTTCTTC.